This TCR beta chain was sequenced in a study of cytomegalovirus exposure and HLA in healthy donors. Findings and limits, study-wide: It was confirmed in vitro that three of the CMV-associated chains were specific for CMV antigens. Later analysis revealed greater clonal expansion in HLA-associated TCR beta chains than in equally common others. Reports indicated that the classifier achieved high specificity and sensitivity in diagnosing cytomegalovirus status. The study designated 150 to 200 TCR beta chains cytomegalovirus-associated.

Primers for the PCR totalled 60 Vbeta and 13 Jbeta. Produced via immunoSEQ multiplex PCR; TCRdb's table is partial and in-frame only. The table has over 200,000 clones, over 80% seen once; the top ten hold roughly 5%. Deletions cut 5 bases from V and 5 bases from J, with 13 bases between. The CDR3 length is 15 residues. CDR1 is SGHTA, CDR2 FQGNSA, per germline. Concerning this clone: Its target is not known.

Sample: PBMCs. The chain couples TRBV7-2 to TRBJ1-6; D is possibly TRBD1 (5 bases). The TCR was taken from a woman aged 40 to 49 in good health and CMV-seropositive. CDR3: CASSPRGRDNSPLHF. In DNA, the CDR3 is TGTGCCAGCAGCCCCCGAGGCAGGGATAATTCACCCCTCCACTTT. Together with reference TRBV7-2 and TRBJ1-6, the CDR3 gives the full variable domain: GAGVSQSPSNKVTEKGKDVELRCDPISGHTALYWYRQSLGQGLEFLIYFQGNSAPDKSGLPSDRFSAERTGGSVSTLTIQRTQQEDSAVYLCASSPRGRDNSPLHFGNGTRLTVT.